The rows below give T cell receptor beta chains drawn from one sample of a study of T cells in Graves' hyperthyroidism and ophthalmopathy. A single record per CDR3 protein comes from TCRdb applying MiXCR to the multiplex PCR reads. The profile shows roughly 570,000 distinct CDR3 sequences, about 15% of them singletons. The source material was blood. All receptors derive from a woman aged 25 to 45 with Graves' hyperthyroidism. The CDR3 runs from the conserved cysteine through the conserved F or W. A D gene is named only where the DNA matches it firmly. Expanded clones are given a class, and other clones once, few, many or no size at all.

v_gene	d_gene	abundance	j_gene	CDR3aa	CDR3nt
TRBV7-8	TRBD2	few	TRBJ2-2	CASSSRTSGRRVSGELFF	TGTGCCAGCAGCTCGCGGACTAGCGGGAGGCGGGTTTCCGGGGAGCTGTTTTTT
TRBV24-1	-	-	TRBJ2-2	CATSDLGLGTGELFF	TGTGCCACCAGTGATTTAGGGTTGGGTACCGGGGAGCTGTTTTTT
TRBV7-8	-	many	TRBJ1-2	CASSPSGGQNYGYTF	TGTGCCAGCAGCCCCTCGGGGGGCCAAAACTATGGCTACACCTTC
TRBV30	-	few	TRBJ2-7	CAWAQVHEQYF	TGTGCCTGGGCTCAAGTCCACGAGCAGTACTTC
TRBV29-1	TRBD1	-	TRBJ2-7	CSVWTGPYEQYF	TGCAGCGTTTGGACAGGGCCCTACGAGCAGTACTTC
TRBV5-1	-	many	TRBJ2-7	CASSLDGQTYEQYF	TGCGCCAGCAGCTTGGATGGTCAAACCTACGAGCAGTACTTC
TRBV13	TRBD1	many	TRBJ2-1	CASSSPGTVDNEQFF	TGTGCCAGCAGCTCACCCGGGACAGTAGACAATGAGCAGTTCTTC
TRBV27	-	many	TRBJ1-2	CASSFRVSAPIVYGYTF	TGTGCCAGCAGTTTCAGGGTCTCGGCCCCAATAGTCTATGGCTACACCTTC
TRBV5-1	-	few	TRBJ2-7	CASSLRVGSGEQYF	TGCGCCAGCAGCTTGAGGGTCGGCAGTGGCGAGCAGTACTTC
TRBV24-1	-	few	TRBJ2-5	CATSRANQETQYF	TGTGCCACCTCACGTGCCAACCAAGAGACCCAGTACTTC
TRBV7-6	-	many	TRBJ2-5	CASSLVTLLRTSEETQYF	TGTGCCAGCAGCTTAGTCACCCTACTGCGGACCTCTGAAGAGACCCAGTACTTC
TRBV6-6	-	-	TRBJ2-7	CASSYRKDEQYF	TGTGCCAGCAGTTACAGGAAGGACGAGCAGTACTTC
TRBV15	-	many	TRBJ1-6	CATSSSGYNSPLHF	TGTGCCACCAGCAGTTCAGGTTATAATTCACCCCTCCACTTT
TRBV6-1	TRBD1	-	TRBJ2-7	CASSHRQGASEQYF	TGTGCCAGCAGCCATCGACAGGGGGCTTCCGAGCAGTACTTC
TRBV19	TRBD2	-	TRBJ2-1	CATRVGSGRKQFF	TGTGCCACGAGGGTGGGTAGCGGGAGGAAGCAGTTCTTC
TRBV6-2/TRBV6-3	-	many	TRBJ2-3	CASSYGSSHPDTQYF	TGTGCCAGCAGTTACGGGTCATCCCACCCGGATACGCAGTATTTT
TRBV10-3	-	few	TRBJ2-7	CAIKGDGPYEQYF	TGTGCCATCAAGGGGGACGGGCCCTACGAGCAGTACTTC
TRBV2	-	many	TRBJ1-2	CASSEWLVGADIVGYTF	TGTGCCAGCAGTGAATGGTTGGTCGGGGCAGATATCGTCGGCTACACCTTC
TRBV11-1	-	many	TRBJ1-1	CASSSYQTLRTEAFF	TGTGCCAGCAGCTCATATCAGACTTTGAGGACTGAAGCTTTCTTT
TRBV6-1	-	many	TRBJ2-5	CASSPLGARAETQYF	TGTGCCAGCAGTCCCCTAGGGGCCCGGGCAGAGACCCAGTACTTC
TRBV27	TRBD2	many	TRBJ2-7	CASRGLAGNGSSDEQYF	TGTGCCAGCAGGGGACTAGCGGGAAATGGGAGTTCTGACGAGCAGTACTTC
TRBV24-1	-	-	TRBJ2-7	CATSDFRIVALRIYEQYF	TGTGCCACCAGTGATTTCCGGATTGTAGCGCTTCGTATCTACGAGCAGTACTTC
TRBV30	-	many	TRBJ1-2	CACRSFRDSYGYTF	TGTGCCTGCCGATCTTTCCGGGACTCCTATGGCTACACCTTC
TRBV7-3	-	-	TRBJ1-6	CASRPLPPEANSPLHF	TGTGCCAGCAGACCCCTACCGCCTGAGGCTAATTCACCCCTCCACTTT
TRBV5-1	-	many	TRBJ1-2	CASSLGSQTYGYTF	TGCGCCAGCAGCTTGGGTTCGCAGACCTATGGCTACACCTTC
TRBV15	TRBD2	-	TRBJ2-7	CATSARGQRGAYEQYF	TGTGCCACCAGCGCCCGTGGGCAGCGGGGGGCCTACGAGCAGTACTTC
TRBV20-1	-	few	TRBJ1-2	CSATAGGGATEGYTF	TGCAGTGCTACCGCGGGGGGGGGGGCCACGGAAGGCTACACCTTC